Sequencing of this TCR beta chain was carried out in a study of T-cell reconstitution after alpha-beta-depleted transplantation in children. General study results and limits: Surviving recipient T cells and intrathymic progenitors accounted for some patients' high TCRbeta diversity at day 60. T-cell counts and diversity were attributed mostly to newly produced T cells one year after transplant. Several hundred graft clones that had expanded were reportedly the source of alpha-beta T cells about two months after transplant.

This clonotype has a handful of counts. Its antigen is unidentified. Preparing the TCRbeta library involved the use of unique molecular identifiers. MiXCR, applied by TCRdb to the PCR reads, yields one record per CDR3 protein. The sample contains a few hundred thousand distinct CDR3 sequences, roughly 30% of which appear only once. The CDR3 is 13 residues long. V lost 6 bases and J 1 base, leaving 9 bases between the germline ends. The germline V gene has CDR1 MNHNS and CDR2 SASEGT. The chain links TRBV6-1 to TRBJ1-1, with no clear D. The TCR was taken from a boy younger than two with Wiskott-Aldrich syndrome, due to receive a stem cell transplant. The source was PBMCs, collected before TCRalphabeta/CD19-depleted stem cell transplant. The CDR3 DNA follows: TGTGCCAGCAGCGGAAGTGGGAACACTGAAGCTTTCTTT. This translates into CASSGSGNTEAFF.